This note documents a single T cell receptor beta chain sequence. Assay: immunoSEQ multiplex PCR; the TCRdb copy retains only in-frame clones and omits some. The data show about 84,000 clones, 84% seen once. The CDR3 is 15 amino acids. V dropped 3 bases and J dropped 7; count of bases not matched to a gene: 5. From germline, CDR1 is SGHTA and CDR2 FQGNSA. The sample comes from a study of control samples from healthy donors and cancer patients. The chain joins TRBV7-2 to TRBJ2-1, with 11 bases that match TRBD2. Sequencing was done on a sample of PBMCs. This receptor was obtained from a man between 60 and 75 years old with head and neck cancer. The CDR3: CASSFSSGRRNEQFF. The DNA for the CDR3 is TGTGCCAGCAGCTTTTCTAGCGGGAGGAGAAATGAGCAGTTCTTC.